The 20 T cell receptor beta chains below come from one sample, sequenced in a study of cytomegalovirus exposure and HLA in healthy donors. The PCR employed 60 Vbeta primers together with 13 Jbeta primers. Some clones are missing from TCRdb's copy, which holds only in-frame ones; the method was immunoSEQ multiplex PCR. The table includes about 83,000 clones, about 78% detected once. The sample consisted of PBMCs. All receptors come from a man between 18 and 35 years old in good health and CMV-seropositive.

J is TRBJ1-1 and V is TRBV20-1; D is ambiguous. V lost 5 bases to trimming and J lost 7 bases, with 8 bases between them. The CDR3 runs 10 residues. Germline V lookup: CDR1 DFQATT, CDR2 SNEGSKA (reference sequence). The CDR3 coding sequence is TGCAGTGCTTTACACAATGAAGCTTTCTTT. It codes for CSALHNEAFF.

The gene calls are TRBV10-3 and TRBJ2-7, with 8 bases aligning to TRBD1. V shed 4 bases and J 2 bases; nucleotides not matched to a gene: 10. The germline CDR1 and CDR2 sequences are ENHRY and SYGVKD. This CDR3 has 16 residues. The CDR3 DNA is TGTGCCATCAGTGCCCTGACAGGGGATTTTCCCTACGAGCAGTACTTC. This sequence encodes CAISALTGDFPYEQYF.

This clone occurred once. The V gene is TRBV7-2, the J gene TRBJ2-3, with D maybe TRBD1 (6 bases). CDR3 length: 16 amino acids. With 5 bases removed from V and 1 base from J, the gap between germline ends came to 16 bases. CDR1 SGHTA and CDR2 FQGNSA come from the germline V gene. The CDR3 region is CASSVGHNSGTDTQYF. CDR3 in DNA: TGTGCCAGCAGCGTGGGACACAACTCGGGCACAGATACGCAGTATTTT.

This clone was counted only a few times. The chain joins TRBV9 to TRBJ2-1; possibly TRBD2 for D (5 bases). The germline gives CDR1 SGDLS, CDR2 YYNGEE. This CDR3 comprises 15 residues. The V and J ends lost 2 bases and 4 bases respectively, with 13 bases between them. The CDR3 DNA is TGTGCCAGCAGCGTCGACGGGGAACATTACAATGAGCAGTTCTTC. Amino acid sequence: CASSVDGEHYNEQFF.

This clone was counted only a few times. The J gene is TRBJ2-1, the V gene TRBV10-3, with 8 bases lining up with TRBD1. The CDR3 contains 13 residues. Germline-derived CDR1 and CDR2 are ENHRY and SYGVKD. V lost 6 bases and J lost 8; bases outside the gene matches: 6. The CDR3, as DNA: TGTGCCATCAGCCTGGACAGGGTTGATGAGCAGTTCTTC. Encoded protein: CAISLDRVDEQFF.

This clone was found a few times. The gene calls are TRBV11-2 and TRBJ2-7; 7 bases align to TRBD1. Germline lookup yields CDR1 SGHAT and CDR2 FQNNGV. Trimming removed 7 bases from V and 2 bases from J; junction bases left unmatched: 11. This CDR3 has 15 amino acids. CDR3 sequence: CASNTLSGQPYEQYF. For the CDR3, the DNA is TGTGCCAGCAACACTCTCTCGGGACAGCCCTACGAGCAGTACTTC.

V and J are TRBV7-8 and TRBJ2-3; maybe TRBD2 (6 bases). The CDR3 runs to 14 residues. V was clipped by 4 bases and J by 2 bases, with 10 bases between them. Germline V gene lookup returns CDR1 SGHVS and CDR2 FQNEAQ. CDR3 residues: CASSSGTLTDTQYF. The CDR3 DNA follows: TGTGCCAGCAGCTCTGGGACTCTCACAGATACGCAGTATTTT.

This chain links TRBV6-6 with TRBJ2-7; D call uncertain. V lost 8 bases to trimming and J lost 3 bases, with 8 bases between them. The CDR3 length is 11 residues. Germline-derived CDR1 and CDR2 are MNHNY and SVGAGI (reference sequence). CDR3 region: CASLSGYEQYF. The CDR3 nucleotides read TGTGCCAGCTTGTCGGGCTACGAGCAGTACTTC.

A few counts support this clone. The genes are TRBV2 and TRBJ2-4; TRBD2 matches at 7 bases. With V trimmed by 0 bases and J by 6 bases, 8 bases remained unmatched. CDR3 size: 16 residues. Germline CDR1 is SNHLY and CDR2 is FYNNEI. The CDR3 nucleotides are TGTGCCAGCAGTGAAGCTGGGGGAGGGCCTGGAAACATTCAGTACTTC. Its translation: CASSEAGGGPGNIQYF.

CDR3 protein: CASSPTVDYGYTF. In nucleotides, the CDR3 is TGTGCCAGCAGTCCAACAGTTGACTATGGCTACACCTTC. The gene calls are TRBV28 and TRBJ1-2; D remains unclear. Germline assignment: CDR1 MDHEN and CDR2 SYDVKM. The V and J ends lost 5 bases and 3 bases respectively, with 10 bases between them. The CDR3 consists of 13 residues.

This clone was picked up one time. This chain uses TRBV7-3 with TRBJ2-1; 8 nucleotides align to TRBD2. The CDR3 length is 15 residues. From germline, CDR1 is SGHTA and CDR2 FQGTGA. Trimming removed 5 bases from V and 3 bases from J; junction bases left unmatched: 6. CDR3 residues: CASSQSGTSYNEQFF. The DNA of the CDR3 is TGTGCCAGCAGCCAAAGTGGGACTAGCTACAATGAGCAGTTCTTC.

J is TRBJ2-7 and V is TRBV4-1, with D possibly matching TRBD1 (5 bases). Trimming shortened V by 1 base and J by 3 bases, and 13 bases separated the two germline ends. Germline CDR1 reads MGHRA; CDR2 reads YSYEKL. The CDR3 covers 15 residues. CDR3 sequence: CASSQGPWGHYEQYF. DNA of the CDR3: TGCGCCAGCAGCCAAGGGCCTTGGGGCCACTACGAGCAGTACTTC.

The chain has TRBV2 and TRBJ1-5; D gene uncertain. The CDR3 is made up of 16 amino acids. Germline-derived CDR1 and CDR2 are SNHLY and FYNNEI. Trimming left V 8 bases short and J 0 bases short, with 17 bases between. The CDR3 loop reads CASLAWAEDSNQPQHF. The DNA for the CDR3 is TGTGCCAGCCTTGCGTGGGCAGAAGATAGCAATCAGCCCCAGCATTTT. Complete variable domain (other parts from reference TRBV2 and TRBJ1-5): EPEVTQTPSHQVTQMGQEVILRCVPISNHLYFYWYRQILGQKVEFLVSFYNNEISEKSEIFDDQFSVERPDGSNFTLKIRSTKLEDSAMYFCASLAWAEDSNQPQHFGDGTRLSIL.

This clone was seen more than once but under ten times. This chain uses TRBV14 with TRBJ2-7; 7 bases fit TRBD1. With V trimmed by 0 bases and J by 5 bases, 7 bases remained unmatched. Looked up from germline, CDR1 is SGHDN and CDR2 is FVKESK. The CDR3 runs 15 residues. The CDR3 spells CASSQETGWVHEQYF. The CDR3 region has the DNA TGTGCCAGCAGCCAAGAGACAGGGTGGGTCCACGAGCAGTACTTC.

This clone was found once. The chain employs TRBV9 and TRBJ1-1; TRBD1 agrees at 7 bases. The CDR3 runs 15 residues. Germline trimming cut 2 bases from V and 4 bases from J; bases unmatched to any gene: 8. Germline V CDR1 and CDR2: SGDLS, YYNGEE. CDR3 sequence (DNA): TGTGCCAGCAGCGTTTCGTCGACAGGGAGCACTGAAGCTTTCTTT. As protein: CASSVSSTGSTEAFF.

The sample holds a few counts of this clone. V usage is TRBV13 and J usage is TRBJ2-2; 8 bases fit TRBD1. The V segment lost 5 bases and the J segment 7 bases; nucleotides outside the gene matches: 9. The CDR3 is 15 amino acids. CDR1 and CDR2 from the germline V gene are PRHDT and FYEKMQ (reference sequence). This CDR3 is CASSPRTGTVGELFF. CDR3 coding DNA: TGTGCCAGCAGCCCTAGGACAGGGACGGTCGGGGAGCTGTTTTTT.

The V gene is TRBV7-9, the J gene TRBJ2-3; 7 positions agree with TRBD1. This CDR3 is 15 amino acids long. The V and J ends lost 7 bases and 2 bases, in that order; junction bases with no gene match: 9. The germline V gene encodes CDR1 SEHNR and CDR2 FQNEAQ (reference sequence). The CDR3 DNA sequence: TGTGCCAGCATCATGTGGGGACAGTCCACAGATACGCAGTATTTT. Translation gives CASIMWGQSTDTQYF.

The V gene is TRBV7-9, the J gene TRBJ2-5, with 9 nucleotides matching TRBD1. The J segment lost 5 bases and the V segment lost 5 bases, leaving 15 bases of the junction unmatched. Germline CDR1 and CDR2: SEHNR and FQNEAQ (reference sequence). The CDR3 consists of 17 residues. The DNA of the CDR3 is TGTGCCAGCAGCCTGCCGGGACAGGGTCTCAATCGTGAGACCCAGTACTTC. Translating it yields CASSLPGQGLNRETQYF.

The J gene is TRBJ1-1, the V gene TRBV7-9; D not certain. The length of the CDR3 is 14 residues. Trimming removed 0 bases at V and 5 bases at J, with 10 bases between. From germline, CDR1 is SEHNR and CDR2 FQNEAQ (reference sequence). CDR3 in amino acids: CASSLAEGWTEAFF. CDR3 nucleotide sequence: TGTGCCAGCAGCTTAGCGGAGGGCTGGACTGAAGCTTTCTTT.

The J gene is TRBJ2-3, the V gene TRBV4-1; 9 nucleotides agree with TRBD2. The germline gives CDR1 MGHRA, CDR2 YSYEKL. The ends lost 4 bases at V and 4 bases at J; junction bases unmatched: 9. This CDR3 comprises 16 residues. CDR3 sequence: CASSPEGGLASDTQYF. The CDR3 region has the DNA TGCGCCAGCAGCCCCGAGGGGGGACTAGCTTCAGATACGCAGTATTTT.